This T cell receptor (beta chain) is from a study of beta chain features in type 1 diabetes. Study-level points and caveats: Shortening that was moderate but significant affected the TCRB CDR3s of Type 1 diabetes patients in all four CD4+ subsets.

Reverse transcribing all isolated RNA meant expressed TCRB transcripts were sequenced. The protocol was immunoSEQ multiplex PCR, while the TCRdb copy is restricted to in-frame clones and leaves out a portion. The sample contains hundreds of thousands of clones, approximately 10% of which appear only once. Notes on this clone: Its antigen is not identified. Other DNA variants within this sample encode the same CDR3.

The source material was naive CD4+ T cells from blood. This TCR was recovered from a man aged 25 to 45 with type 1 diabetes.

CDR3 loop: CASSLSRGEQFF. The CDR3 bases are TGTGCCAGCAGCCTTAGTCGGGGTGAGCAGTTCTTC. The chain uses TRBV7-2 and TRBJ2-1; weak D call: TRBD2 (5 bases). This CDR3 is 12 amino acids long. Trimming took off 5 bases at V and 9 bases at J, with 11 bases between the two ends. The germline gives CDR1 SGHTA, CDR2 FQGNSA.